The 8 T cell receptor beta chains given below trace back to one sample, sequenced in a study of cytomegalovirus exposure and HLA in healthy donors listed by TCRdb under 2017. Library prep was done by the immunoSEQ multiplex PCR assay. The multiplex PCR relied on a mix of 60 forward primers for TCR Vbeta segments and 13 reverse primers for TCR Jbeta segments. In TCRdb, the immuneACCESS table is reduced to in-frame sequences with V and J assigned. These tables do not hold every clone; where another copy was compared, an unresolved V gene accounts for under half, and the others remain unexplained. This sample lists about 130,000 clones; 76% were detected once. Of the sample, 1.5% to 2% is held by the ten largest clones. Sequencing was performed on PBMCs. The receptors stem from a female donor in good health and CMV-seropositive.

The chain links TRBV2 to TRBJ1-5; D may be TRBD1 (5 bases). The V end lost 3 bases, the J end lost 1 base, and 10 bases lay between the germline ends. The CDR3 is made up of 15 amino acids. CDR1 SNHLY and CDR2 FYNNEI come from the germline V gene. This CDR3 is CASSEARVSNQPQHF. In nucleotides, the CDR3 is TGTGCCAGCAGTGAGGCCAGGGTGAGCAATCAGCCCCAGCATTTT.

The DNA for the CDR3 is TGTGCCAGCAGCCTCCGGGACAGTTCCTACGAGCAGTACTTC. Translating gives CASSLRDSSYEQYF. The V call is TRBV5-4, the J call TRBJ2-5; 7 bases fit TRBD1. The DNA end is more similar to TRBJ2-7, so the J call may be wrong. The CDR3 sequence is 14 residues long. Germline CDR1 and CDR2: SGHNT and YYREEE (reference sequence).

V usage is TRBV11-2 and J usage is TRBJ1-2; D is possibly TRBD1 (6 bases). CDR1 and CDR2 (germline): SGHAT, FQNNGV. V dropped 5 bases and J dropped 0 bases, with 10 bases sitting between them. CDR3 length: 14 residues. The CDR3 is CASSPQGTNYGYTF. The CDR3 DNA is TGTGCCAGCAGCCCCCAGGGGACTAACTATGGCTACACCTTC.

The chain links TRBV13 to TRBJ2-7, with D unresolved. Between the trimmed V and J ends, which lost 2 bases and 4 bases, there was a span of 6 bases. The germline V gene has CDR1 PRHDT and CDR2 FYEKMQ (reference sequence). This CDR3 has 12 residues. The CDR3 DNA reads TGTGCCAGCAGCTTATTTCGGTACGAGCAGTACTTC. Its translation is CASSLFRYEQYF.

The chain has TRBV10-3 and TRBJ1-1; D perhaps matches TRBD1 (6 bases). Trimming took off 3 bases at V and 1 base at J, with 9 bases between the two ends. This CDR3 spans 14 amino acids. From germline, CDR1 is ENHRY and CDR2 SYGVKD. CDR3 bases: TGTGCCATCAGTGAACAGGGAAAGAACACTGAAGCTTTCTTT. It is translated as CAISEQGKNTEAFF.

The chain has TRBV7-2 and TRBJ1-2; D perhaps matches TRBD1 (6 bases). V lost 1 base and J lost 8, with 14 bases in between. From germline, CDR1 is SGHTA and CDR2 FQGNSA. The CDR3 contains 14 residues. CDR3 in amino acids: CASSLGNRADGYTF. DNA for the CDR3: TGTGCCAGCAGCTTAGGAAACAGGGCTGACGGCTACACCTTC.

The genes are TRBV6-5 and TRBJ1-3; 8 nucleotides line up with TRBD1. This CDR3 region has 14 residues. The V segment lost 5 bases and the J segment 4 bases; nucleotides outside the gene matches: 4. Germline V lookup: CDR1 MNHEY, CDR2 SVGAGI. This chain's CDR3 is CASSIQGGGNTIYF. In DNA form, the CDR3 reads TGTGCCAGCAGTATACAGGGGGGAGGAAACACCATATATTTT.

The V call is TRBV20-1, the J call TRBJ1-6, with D possibly matching TRBD1 (5 bases). CDR3 size: 11 residues. V was clipped by 6 bases and J by 9 bases, with 9 bases between them. The V gene's germline CDR1 is DFQATT and CDR2 SNEGSKA (reference sequence). The CDR3 DNA sequence: TGCAGTGCCCGGGGGGGTTCACCCCTCCACTTT. It codes for CSARGGSPLHF.